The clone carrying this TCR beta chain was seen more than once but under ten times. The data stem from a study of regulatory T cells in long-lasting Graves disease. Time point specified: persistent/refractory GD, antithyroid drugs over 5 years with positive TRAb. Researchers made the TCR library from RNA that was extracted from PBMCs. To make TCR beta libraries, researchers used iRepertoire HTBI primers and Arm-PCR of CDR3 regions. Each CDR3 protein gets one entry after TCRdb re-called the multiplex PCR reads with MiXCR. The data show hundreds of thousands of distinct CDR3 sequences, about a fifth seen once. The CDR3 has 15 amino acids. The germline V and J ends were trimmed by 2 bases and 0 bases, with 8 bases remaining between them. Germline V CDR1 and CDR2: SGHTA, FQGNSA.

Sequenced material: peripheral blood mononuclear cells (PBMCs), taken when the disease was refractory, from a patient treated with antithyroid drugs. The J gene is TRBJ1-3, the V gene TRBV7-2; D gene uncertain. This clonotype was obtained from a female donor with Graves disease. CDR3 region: CASSLKVVSGNTIYF. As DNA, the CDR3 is TGTGCCAGCAGCTTAAAGGTGGTCTCTGGAAACACCATATATTTT.